The 26 T cell receptor beta chains below were found in one sample sequenced in a study of control samples from healthy donors and cancer patients. The method was immunoSEQ multiplex PCR; TCRdb's version includes in-frame clones alone and lacks a portion of them. Of approximately 190,000 clones listed, roughly nine tenths were seen once; the top ten hold approximately 2%. Sequences were obtained from blood. The receptor set was obtained from a man under 40 in good health.

The chain joins TRBV21-1 to TRBJ1-1. TRBV21-1 is flagged as a pseudogene. This CDR3 contains 17 residues. As DNA, the CDR3 is TGTGCCAGCAGCCCAGATGCCCGGGACCATACAAACACTGAAGCTTTCTTT. The encoded protein is CASSPDARDHTNTEAFF.

The chain employs TRBV6-4 and TRBJ2-3; 10 bases are a match to TRBD2. From germline, CDR1 is MRHNA and CDR2 SNTAGT. The trim removed 2 bases at V and 2 bases at J, leaving 1 base unmatched. The CDR3 consists of 15 residues. CDR3 in DNA: TGTGCCAGCAGTGACAGCGGGGGGGCCACAGATACGCAGTATTTT. It specifies CASSDSGGATDTQYF.

J is TRBJ1-1 and V is TRBV5-1, with 7 bases matching TRBD1. The CDR3 is 14 amino acids. Germline V lookup: CDR1 SGHRS, CDR2 YFSETQ. V lost 1 base, J lost 3 bases, and 3 bases stayed unmatched. CDR3 in amino acids: CASSLRGQDTEAFF. The CDR3 DNA sequence: TGCGCCAGCAGCTTGAGGGGGCAAGACACTGAAGCTTTCTTT.

This clone came up once. This CDR3 is CASSDANTGELFF. CDR3 DNA: TGTGCCAGCAGCGATGCGAACACCGGGGAGCTGTTTTTT. The genes are TRBV9 and TRBJ2-2; D is unclear. The CDR3 loop spans 13 amino acids. V was trimmed by 3 bases and J by 0 bases, leaving 3 bases between them. In germline, CDR1 is SGDLS, CDR2 YYNGEE.

The V and J genes are TRBV3-1 (or the pseudogene TRBV3-2) and TRBJ2-4; the D gene is possibly TRBD2 (6 bases). Germline V gives CDR1 LGHDT, CDR2 YNNKEL (reference sequence). V lost 2 bases and J 6 bases, leaving 20 bases between the germline ends. CDR3 size: 17 residues. CDR3 amino acids: CASSQYSGREDGNIQYF. DNA for the CDR3: TGTGCCAGCAGCCAATATAGCGGCAGGGAAGACGGAAACATTCAGTACTTC.

The chain uses TRBV30 and TRBJ2-1; 12 positions agree with TRBD2. The CDR3 totals 16 residues. V was clipped by 4 bases and J by 10 bases; unmatched bases: 14. CDR1 and CDR2 (germline): GTSNPN, SVGIG (reference sequence). The DNA of the CDR3 is TGTGCCTGGACCCCAGCCCCGACTAGCGGGGGAGGGGAGCAGTTCTTC. This codes for CAWTPAPTSGGGEQFF.

This chain connects TRBV3-1 (or the pseudogene TRBV3-2) to TRBJ2-3; D possibly corresponds to TRBD2 (5 bases). The CDR3 runs 14 residues. V was trimmed by 3 bases and J by 4 bases, leaving 11 bases between them. In germline, CDR1 is LGHDT, CDR2 YNNKEL (reference sequence). CDR3 residues: CASSQSWGADTQYF. The CDR3 DNA follows: TGTGCCAGCAGCCAGTCGTGGGGAGCAGATACGCAGTATTTT.

The rearrangement links TRBV30 to TRBJ1-5, with TRBD1 matching 7 bases. Germline V gives CDR1 GTSNPN, CDR2 SVGIG (reference sequence). The V and J ends lost 0 bases and 7 bases, in that order; junction bases with no gene match: 6. The CDR3 has 14 amino acids. This CDR3 reads CAWSVGTVGQPQHF. CDR3 DNA sequence: TGTGCCTGGAGTGTCGGGACAGTAGGCCAGCCCCAGCATTTT.

This chain connects TRBV6-5 to TRBJ2-3; 7 nucleotides agree with TRBD1. CDR3 length equals 16 residues. The trim removed 3 bases at V and 2 bases at J, leaving 8 bases unmatched. Germline V lookup: CDR1 MNHEY, CDR2 SVGAGI. CDR3 region: CASSYEARGTTDTQYF. The CDR3 region has the DNA TGTGCCAGCAGTTATGAGGCCAGGGGGACCACAGATACGCAGTATTTT.

This clone was counted once. V gene TRBV25-1 combines with J gene TRBJ2-7, with no clear D. V lost 5 bases and J 4 bases, leaving 9 bases between the germline ends. Germline CDR1 and CDR2: MGHDK and SYGVNS. The CDR3 covers 12 residues. The CDR3 loop is CASSLSPYEQYF. The CDR3 coding sequence is TGTGCCAGCAGTTTGTCTCCTTACGAGCAGTACTTC.

Comment on this clone: Other nucleotide sequences in the sample specify the same CDR3. The V call is TRBV12-3 or TRBV12-4, the J call TRBJ1-2; D is unclear. The CDR3 contains 13 residues. V was cut by 3 bases and J by 3 bases, with 8 bases left in between. The CDR3 DNA reads as TGTGCCAGCAGTTTCCGAGCAGACTATGGCTACACCTTC. Translating gives CASSFRADYGYTF.

V and J are TRBV2 and TRBJ2-7; 7 bases fit TRBD2. This CDR3 comprises 15 residues. CDR1 is SNHLY and CDR2 is FYNNEI in the germline V gene. V gave up 3 bases and J gave up 6 bases; unmatched junction bases: 11. The chain's CDR3 is CASSEWGGPASEQYF. The CDR3 DNA follows: TGTGCCAGCAGTGAGTGGGGAGGGCCGGCGAGCGAGCAGTACTTC.

The table lists this clone with a count of one. J is TRBJ1-1 and V is TRBV5-6; D remains ambiguous. This CDR3 is 12 amino acids long. V gave up 2 bases and J gave up 4 bases, with 6 bases separating them. Germline CDR1 is SGHDT and CDR2 is YYEEEE. CDR3 coding DNA: TGTGCCAGCAGCTTTAAGCGCACTGAAGCTTTCTTT. Its protein product is CASSFKRTEAFF.

V usage is TRBV6-1 and J usage is TRBJ2-2; possible D gene TRBD1, 5 bases. Trimming took off 3 bases at V and 0 bases at J, with 14 bases between the two ends. Germline CDR1 MNHNS, CDR2 SASEGT. This CDR3 contains 17 residues. DNA of the CDR3: TGTGCCAGCAGTGATTACAGGCTGAACTCGAACACCGGGGAGCTGTTTTTT. It translates to CASSDYRLNSNTGELFF.

The gene calls are TRBV2 and TRBJ1-2; D not resolved. This CDR3 is 13 amino acids long. CDR1 is SNHLY and CDR2 is FYNNEI in the germline V gene. V lost 4 bases and J lost 4, with 10 bases in between. This CDR3 is CASSATELYGYTF. The CDR3, as DNA: TGTGCCAGCAGTGCCACAGAACTCTATGGCTACACCTTC. The full variable domain, rest sourced from reference TRBV2 and TRBJ1-2, is EPEVTQTPSHQVTQMGQEVILRCVPISNHLYFYWYRQILGQKVEFLVSFYNNEISEKSEIFDDQFSVERPDGSNFTLKIRSTKLEDSAMYFCASSATELYGYTFGSGTRLTVV.

J is TRBJ2-1 and V is TRBV12-3 or TRBV12-4, with TRBD1 as a possible D gene (5 bases). Trimming pared 2 bases from V and 5 bases from J, leaving 7 bases between. The CDR3 has 13 residues. CDR3 protein: CASSLTRDNEQFF. DNA for the CDR3: TGTGCCAGCAGTTTAACCAGGGACAATGAGCAGTTCTTC.

The chain recombines TRBV5-1 with TRBJ1-1, with TRBD1 matching 8 bases. This CDR3 contains 17 residues. V lost 4 bases, J lost 0 bases, and 11 bases stayed unmatched. Per germline, CDR1 SGHRS and CDR2 YFSETQ. DNA for the CDR3: TGCGCCAGCAGCCCGCAGGGGGCCAGAGCAGTGAACACTGAAGCTTTCTTT. Its protein is CASSPQGARAVNTEAFF.

The chain's CDR3 is CASSWGAPRPYGYTF. The DNA for the CDR3 is TGTGCCAGCAGCTGGGGGGCCCCCCGTCCTTATGGCTACACCTTC. The chain uses TRBV9 and TRBJ1-2; D might be TRBD1 (6 bases). The germline CDR1 and CDR2 sequences are SGDLS and YYNGEE. The CDR3 consists of 15 residues. Deletions cut 4 bases from V and 5 bases from J, with 18 bases between.

In DNA form, the CDR3 reads TGTGCCAGCAGCCCTCGGACAGGGCTCGGCACAGATACGCAGTATTTT. Its translation: CASSPRTGLGTDTQYF. The rearrangement links TRBV5-6 to TRBJ2-3, with 8 bases fitting TRBD1. Germline V gives CDR1 SGHDT, CDR2 YYEEEE. CDR3 length: 16 amino acids. After removal of 4 bases from V and 1 base from J, the junction contained 8 bases not matched to a gene.

The V gene is TRBV19, the J gene TRBJ2-1; D may be TRBD2 (5 bases). Germline CDR1 is LNHDA and CDR2 is SQIVND (reference sequence). This CDR3 has 14 residues. Trimming shortened V by 7 bases and J by 4 bases, and 14 bases separated the two germline ends. The CDR3 coding sequence is TGTGCCAGTAAGATAGGTCCGGGGTACAATGAGCAGTTCTTC. It specifies CASKIGPGYNEQFF.

This chain connects TRBV3-1 (or the pseudogene TRBV3-2) to TRBJ2-7, with D perhaps TRBD1 (5 bases). Trimming shortened V by 0 bases and J by 5 bases, and 14 bases separated the two germline ends. The V gene's germline CDR1 is LGHDT and CDR2 YNNKEL (reference sequence). The CDR3 runs to 15 residues. In DNA form, the CDR3 reads TGTGCCAGCAGCCAAGATGAGGCAGGGATGGACGAGCAGTACTTC. Residues: CASSQDEAGMDEQYF.

V gene TRBV5-1 combines with J gene TRBJ1-3; 7 nucleotides line up with TRBD1. The V gene's germline CDR1 is SGHRS and CDR2 YFSETQ. This CDR3 has 15 residues. V trimming: 4 bases; J trimming: 1 base; junction bases outside the gene matches: 5. The CDR3 nucleotides read TGCGCCAGCAGCGGAGGGGGCGCATCTGGAAACACCATATATTTT. Translating gives CASSGGGASGNTIYF. Full variable domain (rest looked up from reference TRBV5-1 and TRBJ1-3): KAGVTQTPRYLIKTRGQQVTLSCSPISGHRSVSWYQQTPGQGLQFLFEYFSETQRNKGNFPGRFSGRQFSNSRSEMNVSTLELGDSALYLCASSGGGASGNTIYFGEGSWLTVV.

The chain is built from TRBV6-6 and TRBJ1-5; D gene unclear. This CDR3 has 13 residues. V dropped 7 bases and J dropped 2 bases, with 9 bases sitting between them. Germline-derived CDR1 and CDR2 are MNHNY and SVGAGI (reference sequence). CDR3 sequence (DNA): TGTGCCAGCACCTCAAATGGCAATCAGCCCCAGCATTTT. Its protein product is CASTSNGNQPQHF.

The V gene is TRBV2, the J gene TRBJ1-6, with D maybe TRBD1 (5 bases). Germline V lookup: CDR1 SNHLY, CDR2 FYNNEI. Trimming shortened V by 5 bases and J by 7 bases, and 15 bases separated the two germline ends. The CDR3 length is 15 residues. CDR3 loop: CASSIERRGNSPLHF. The CDR3 DNA reads TGTGCCAGCAGTATAGAAAGACGGGGGAATTCACCCCTCCACTTT.

The J gene is TRBJ2-3, the V gene TRBV9; possibly TRBD1 for D (5 bases). V dropped 4 bases and J dropped 3 bases, with 15 bases sitting between them. CDR3 length: 15 residues. The germline V gene has CDR1 SGDLS and CDR2 YYNGEE. The CDR3 DNA is TGTGCCAGCAGCCAAGGGATGGGGCCGACAGATACGCAGTATTTT. Translating gives CASSQGMGPTDTQYF.

This clone was recorded once. J is TRBJ2-1 and V is TRBV14; TRBD1 matches at 10 bases. Germline V gene data show CDR1 as SGHDN and CDR2 as FVKESK. The V segment lost 3 bases and the J segment 8 bases; nucleotides outside the gene matches: 4. This CDR3 region has 14 residues. As DNA, the CDR3 is TGTGCCAGCAGCCAGGGGACAGGGGTCGATGAGCAGTTCTTC. Amino acids: CASSQGTGVDEQFF.